This is a list of T cell receptor beta chains from one sample in a study of T cells in Graves' hyperthyroidism and ophthalmopathy. Via MiXCR, TCRdb re-called the multiplex PCR reads, giving one row per CDR3 protein. The sample has roughly 150,000 distinct CDR3 sequences; over 7.5% are singletons. The sequenced sample consisted of blood. The origin of the receptors is a young woman with Graves' hyperthyroidism that later progressed to Graves' ophthalmopathy. Each CDR3 is given with its conserved first and last residue. A D gene is named only where the DNA matches it firmly. Some rows have no size entry. The others give once, few or many, or a class for an expanded clone.

d_gene: .
j_gene: TRBJ2-1
v_gene: TRBV24-1
abundance: many
CDR3aa: CATSAPGITNEQFF
CDR3nt: TGTGCCACCAGTGCCCCAGGGATAACCAATGAGCAGTTCTTC

d_gene: .
j_gene: TRBJ2-5
v_gene: TRBV4-2
abundance: .
CDR3aa: CASSQAPVQAGRYQETQYF
CDR3nt: TGTGCCAGCAGCCAAGCTCCGGTACAGGCCGGACGCTACCAAGAGACCCAGTACTTC

d_gene: .
j_gene: TRBJ2-5
v_gene: TRBV29-1
abundance: many
CDR3aa: CSVVTRGQGETQYF
CDR3nt: TGCAGCGTTGTGACCCGTGGGCAGGGGGAGACCCAGTACTTC

d_gene: .
j_gene: TRBJ1-6
v_gene: TRBV27
abundance: many
CDR3aa: CASSLSEDPNSPLHF
CDR3nt: TGTGCCAGCAGTTTGTCGGAAGATCCCAATTCACCCCTCCACTTT

d_gene: .
j_gene: TRBJ1-2
v_gene: TRBV3-1
abundance: many
CDR3aa: CASSPGTAVLGYTF
CDR3nt: TGTGCCAGCAGCCCGGGGACGGCCGTGTTGGGCTACACCTTC

d_gene: .
j_gene: TRBJ1-1
v_gene: TRBV30
abundance: many
CDR3aa: CAWTGGSGLGTEAFF
CDR3nt: TGTGCCTGGACGGGGGGGTCCGGGCTGGGCACTGAAGCTTTCTTT

d_gene: .
j_gene: TRBJ1-3
v_gene: TRBV20-1
abundance: .
CDR3aa: CSARKTPAGNTIYF
CDR3nt: TGCAGTGCTAGAAAGACACCAGCTGGAAACACCATATATTTT

d_gene: .
j_gene: TRBJ2-3
v_gene: TRBV27
abundance: .
CDR3aa: CASGTLWDTQYF
CDR3nt: TGTGCCAGCGGGACCCTTTGGGATACGCAGTATTTT

d_gene: .
j_gene: TRBJ2-7
v_gene: TRBV19
abundance: .
CDR3aa: CASSIRESYEQYF
CDR3nt: TGTGCCAGTAGTATACGAGAGTCCTACGAGCAGTACTTC

d_gene: TRBD1
j_gene: TRBJ2-7
v_gene: TRBV4-1
abundance: few
CDR3aa: CASSHPPQGVYEQYF
CDR3nt: TGCGCCAGCAGCCACCCCCCCCAGGGGGTCTACGAGCAGTACTTC

d_gene: .
j_gene: TRBJ2-6
v_gene: TRBV5-8
abundance: .
CDR3aa: CASSFRQGMSGANVLTF
CDR3nt: TGTGCCAGCAGCTTCCGTCAGGGGATGTCTGGGGCCAACGTCCTGACTTTC

d_gene: .
j_gene: TRBJ1-1
v_gene: TRBV27
abundance: many
CDR3aa: CASSFWWDTEAFF
CDR3nt: TGTGCCAGCAGTTTTTGGTGGGACACTGAAGCTTTCTTT

d_gene: .
j_gene: TRBJ1-2
v_gene: TRBV11-2
abundance: many
CDR3aa: CASSLEGSLGYGYTF
CDR3nt: TGTGCCAGCAGCTTAGAAGGCTCCCTGGGGTATGGCTACACCTTC

d_gene: TRBD1
j_gene: TRBJ1-2
v_gene: TRBV9
abundance: .
CDR3aa: CASSRDRANGYTF
CDR3nt: TGTGCCAGTTCCCGGGACAGGGCTAATGGCTACACCTTC

d_gene: TRBD1
j_gene: TRBJ1-5
v_gene: TRBV19
abundance: few
CDR3aa: CASSTRQGATQPQHF
CDR3nt: TGTGCCAGTAGTACACGACAGGGGGCGACTCAGCCCCAGCATTTT

d_gene: TRBD2
j_gene: TRBJ2-3
v_gene: TRBV12-3/TRBV12-4
abundance: many
CDR3aa: CASMKEWGGGDTQYF
CDR3nt: TGTGCCAGCATGAAGGAGTGGGGGGGTGGAGATACGCAGTATTTT

d_gene: .
j_gene: TRBJ2-5
v_gene: TRBV27
abundance: many
CDR3aa: CASRAQGETQYF
CDR3nt: TGTGCCAGCAGGGCACAGGGCGAGACCCAGTACTTC

d_gene: TRBD1
j_gene: TRBJ2-1
v_gene: TRBV7-9
abundance: many
CDR3aa: CASSHRDRNWEQFF
CDR3nt: TGTGCCAGCAGCCATCGGGACAGAAACTGGGAGCAGTTCTTC

d_gene: TRBD1
j_gene: TRBJ2-1
v_gene: TRBV5-1
abundance: .
CDR3aa: CASSAGQGTYNEQFF
CDR3nt: TGCGCCAGCAGCGCCGGACAGGGGACCTACAATGAGCAGTTCTTC

d_gene: .
j_gene: TRBJ2-5
v_gene: TRBV7-9
abundance: many
CDR3aa: CASSLSGLQETQYF
CDR3nt: TGTGCCAGCAGCTTGTCGGGGCTTCAAGAGACCCAGTACTTC

d_gene: .
j_gene: TRBJ2-1
v_gene: TRBV24-1
abundance: .
CDR3aa: CATSLGSSYNEQFF
CDR3nt: TGTGCCACCAGTTTGGGGAGCTCCTACAATGAGCAGTTCTTC

d_gene: .
j_gene: TRBJ2-5
v_gene: TRBV7-9
abundance: many
CDR3aa: CASSSGQPYQETQYF
CDR3nt: TGTGCCAGCAGCTCGGGACAACCGTACCAAGAGACCCAGTACTTC

d_gene: TRBD1
j_gene: TRBJ2-7
v_gene: TRBV13
abundance: .
CDR3aa: CASSGRDRLGEQYF
CDR3nt: TGTGCCAGCAGCGGCCGGGACAGGCTTGGGGAGCAGTACTTC

d_gene: .
j_gene: TRBJ1-5
v_gene: TRBV19
abundance: many
CDR3aa: CASSIGWDRPLHQPQHF
CDR3nt: TGTGCCAGTAGTATCGGTTGGGACCGACCGTTACATCAGCCCCAGCATTTT

d_gene: .
j_gene: TRBJ1-3
v_gene: TRBV13
abundance: .
CDR3aa: CASSLRMIGNTIYF
CDR3nt: TGTGCCAGCAGCTTACGGATGATTGGAAACACCATATATTTT

d_gene: TRBD1
j_gene: TRBJ1-1
v_gene: TRBV19
abundance: many
CDR3aa: CASTPRDRGTEAFF
CDR3nt: TGTGCCAGTACTCCACGGGACAGGGGCACTGAAGCTTTCTTT

d_gene: TRBD2
j_gene: TRBJ2-1
v_gene: TRBV13
abundance: many
CDR3aa: CASSFLLAVNEQFF
CDR3nt: TGTGCCAGCAGCTTCTTACTAGCGGTCAATGAGCAGTTCTTC

d_gene: TRBD1
j_gene: TRBJ1-1
v_gene: TRBV7-9
abundance: many
CDR3aa: CASSAQGANTEAFF
CDR3nt: TGTGCCAGCAGCGCCCAGGGGGCCAACACTGAAGCTTTCTTT

d_gene: TRBD1
j_gene: TRBJ2-5
v_gene: TRBV19
abundance: few
CDR3aa: CATSRDRVSLGTQYF
CDR3nt: TGTGCCACGAGCCGGGACAGGGTTTCATTAGGGACCCAGTACTTC

d_gene: .
j_gene: TRBJ1-1
v_gene: TRBV6-6
abundance: .
CDR3aa: CASSYPNSLGAPTEAFF
CDR3nt: TGTGCCAGCAGTTACCCCAACAGCTTAGGGGCGCCGACTGAAGCTTTCTTT

d_gene: TRBD2
j_gene: TRBJ2-2
v_gene: TRBV27
abundance: .
CDR3aa: CASGYLRGGTGELFF
CDR3nt: TGTGCCAGCGGCTACTTAAGGGGAGGGACCGGGGAGCTGTTTTTT

d_gene: .
j_gene: TRBJ2-3
v_gene: TRBV20-1
abundance: many
CDR3aa: CSASKVTSTDTQYF
CDR3nt: TGCAGTGCTAGTAAGGTTACTAGCACAGATACGCAGTATTTT

d_gene: TRBD2
j_gene: TRBJ2-1
v_gene: TRBV3-1
abundance: many
CDR3aa: CASSPAGTSASNEQFF
CDR3nt: TGTGCCAGCAGCCCAGCCGGGACTAGCGCTAGCAATGAGCAGTTCTTC

d_gene: .
j_gene: TRBJ1-5
v_gene: TRBV20-1
abundance: many
CDR3aa: CSAREGTLRDQPQHF
CDR3nt: TGCAGTGCTAGAGAGGGGACATTAAGGGATCAGCCCCAGCATTTT

d_gene: .
j_gene: TRBJ2-2
v_gene: TRBV11-2
abundance: many
CDR3aa: CASSTLPRNTGELFF
CDR3nt: TGTGCCAGCAGCACGCTTCCCCGGAACACCGGGGAGCTGTTTTTT

d_gene: .
j_gene: TRBJ1-4
v_gene: TRBV6-1
abundance: many
CDR3aa: CASSEVGWSEKLFF
CDR3nt: TGTGCCAGCAGTGAAGTGGGGTGGAGTGAAAAACTGTTTTTT

d_gene: .
j_gene: TRBJ1-1
v_gene: TRBV6-1
abundance: few
CDR3aa: CASSKEGTLNTEAFF
CDR3nt: TGTGCCAGCAGTAAAGAGGGGACACTGAACACTGAAGCTTTCTTT

d_gene: .
j_gene: TRBJ1-1
v_gene: TRBV20-1
abundance: many
CDR3aa: CSAREVLANTEAFF
CDR3nt: TGCAGTGCTAGAGAGGTGCTCGCGAACACTGAAGCTTTCTTT

d_gene: .
j_gene: TRBJ1-2
v_gene: TRBV27
abundance: many
CDR3aa: CASSRQNLQGGYTF
CDR3nt: TGTGCCAGCAGTCGACAGAATCTCCAAGGTGGCTACACCTTC

d_gene: TRBD1
j_gene: TRBJ2-7
v_gene: TRBV18
abundance: many
CDR3aa: CASSNDDRGSYEQYF
CDR3nt: TGTGCCAGCTCAAACGACGACAGGGGGTCCTACGAGCAGTACTTC

d_gene: TRBD2
j_gene: TRBJ2-7
v_gene: TRBV3-1
abundance: .
CDR3aa: CASSPAGTSGRSSYEQYF
CDR3nt: TGTGCCAGCAGCCCGGCCGGGACTAGCGGGAGGTCCTCCTACGAGCAGTACTTC

d_gene: TRBD1
j_gene: TRBJ2-7
v_gene: TRBV27
abundance: many
CDR3aa: CASSFGTEVVYEQYF
CDR3nt: TGTGCCAGCAGTTTCGGGACAGAGGTCGTCTACGAGCAGTACTTC

d_gene: TRBD2
j_gene: TRBJ2-3
v_gene: TRBV5-1
abundance: many
CDR3aa: CASSSLSGSTDTQYF
CDR3nt: TGCGCCAGCAGCAGTCTTAGCGGGAGCACAGATACGCAGTATTTT

d_gene: .
j_gene: TRBJ1-3
v_gene: TRBV12-3/TRBV12-4
abundance: many
CDR3aa: CASSEVGNTIYF
CDR3nt: TGTGCCAGCAGTGAGGTCGGAAACACCATATATTTT

d_gene: TRBD2
j_gene: TRBJ2-5
v_gene: TRBV30
abundance: .
CDR3aa: CAWSDPGGPETQYF
CDR3nt: TGTGCCTGGAGTGATCCGGGGGGGCCAGAGACCCAGTACTTC

d_gene: .
j_gene: TRBJ1-2
v_gene: TRBV14
abundance: few
CDR3aa: CASSPTSLGYGYTF
CDR3nt: TGTGCCAGCAGCCCGACAAGTCTCGGCTATGGCTACACCTTC

d_gene: TRBD1
j_gene: TRBJ1-3
v_gene: TRBV6-6
abundance: many
CDR3aa: CASSYEPGQGTGNTIYF
CDR3nt: TGTGCCAGCAGTTACGAGCCGGGACAGGGAACTGGAAACACCATATATTTT

d_gene: .
j_gene: TRBJ2-1
v_gene: TRBV20-1
abundance: once
CDR3aa: CSPGTRRNEQFF
CDR3nt: TGCAGTCCTGGGACCCGTCGCAATGAGCAGTTCTTC

d_gene: TRBD1
j_gene: TRBJ2-7
v_gene: TRBV20-1
abundance: many
CDR3aa: CSASSGQGSTEQYF
CDR3nt: TGCAGTGCCTCATCGGGACAGGGATCTACCGAGCAGTACTTC

d_gene: TRBD2
j_gene: TRBJ2-1
v_gene: TRBV9
abundance: few
CDR3aa: CASSSLAGVTYNEQFF
CDR3nt: TGTGCCAGCAGCTCACTAGCGGGAGTCACCTACAATGAGCAGTTCTTC

d_gene: .
j_gene: TRBJ1-5
v_gene: TRBV6-1
abundance: many
CDR3aa: CASSVEGNQPQHF
CDR3nt: TGTGCCAGCAGTGTAGAGGGGAACCAGCCCCAGCATTTT

d_gene: .
j_gene: TRBJ2-1
v_gene: TRBV4-1
abundance: .
CDR3aa: CASNPQLVRDDNEQFF
CDR3nt: TGCGCCAGCAACCCACAACTGGTGCGTGACGACAATGAGCAGTTCTTC

d_gene: TRBD2
j_gene: TRBJ2-3
v_gene: TRBV15
abundance: .
CDR3aa: CATAPMGGSVGDTQYF
CDR3nt: TGTGCCACCGCACCTATGGGCGGGAGTGTAGGAGATACGCAGTATTTT

d_gene: .
j_gene: TRBJ2-1
v_gene: TRBV20-1
abundance: few
CDR3aa: CSARTDIEQFF
CDR3nt: TGCAGTGCTCGGACCGACATTGAGCAGTTCTTC

d_gene: .
j_gene: TRBJ2-7
v_gene: TRBV2
abundance: many
CDR3aa: CASDPVGERTHYEQYF
CDR3nt: TGTGCCAGCGATCCCGTCGGGGAGCGAACTCACTACGAGCAGTACTTC

d_gene: .
j_gene: TRBJ2-3
v_gene: TRBV4-1
abundance: .
CDR3aa: CASSQGRWGAMTDTQYF
CDR3nt: TGCGCCAGCAGCCAGGGGCGGTGGGGGGCGATGACAGATACGCAGTATTTT

d_gene: .
j_gene: TRBJ2-3
v_gene: TRBV27
abundance: many
CDR3aa: CASSLSIAASADTQYF
CDR3nt: TGTGCCAGCAGTTTATCGATTGCGGCATCGGCAGATACGCAGTATTTT

d_gene: TRBD2
j_gene: TRBJ2-1
v_gene: TRBV20-1
abundance: many
CDR3aa: CSARPPLGTLMRGNEQFF
CDR3nt: TGCAGTGCTAGGCCCCCACTGGGAACGCTGATGCGGGGGAATGAGCAGTTCTTC

d_gene: TRBD2
j_gene: TRBJ2-3
v_gene: TRBV5-1
abundance: many
CDR3aa: CASSLREGRSDTQYF
CDR3nt: TGCGCCAGCAGCTTACGGGAGGGCCGGTCAGATACGCAGTATTTT